This T cell receptor (beta chain) was recorded in a study of cytomegalovirus exposure and HLA in healthy donors. The CDR3 totals 11 residues. Deletions cut 5 bases from V and 11 bases from J, with 12 bases between. The germline V gene encodes CDR1 LNHDA and CDR2 SQIVND (reference sequence). 13 Jbeta primers and 60 Vbeta primers were used for the PCR. Only in-frame clones appear in the TCRdb table, and some are missing; sequencing was by immunoSEQ multiplex PCR. The sample lists 150,000 to 200,000 clones; around 81% were seen once. The material sequenced was PBMCs. The rearrangement uses TRBV19 and TRBJ1-1; D may be TRBD1 (5 bases). This sequence was found in a woman in her twenties or thirties in good health and CMV-seropositive. This CDR3 reads CASSRDFRAFF. Here the CDR3 DNA reads TGTGCCAGTAGTCGGGACTTTCGGGCTTTCTTT.